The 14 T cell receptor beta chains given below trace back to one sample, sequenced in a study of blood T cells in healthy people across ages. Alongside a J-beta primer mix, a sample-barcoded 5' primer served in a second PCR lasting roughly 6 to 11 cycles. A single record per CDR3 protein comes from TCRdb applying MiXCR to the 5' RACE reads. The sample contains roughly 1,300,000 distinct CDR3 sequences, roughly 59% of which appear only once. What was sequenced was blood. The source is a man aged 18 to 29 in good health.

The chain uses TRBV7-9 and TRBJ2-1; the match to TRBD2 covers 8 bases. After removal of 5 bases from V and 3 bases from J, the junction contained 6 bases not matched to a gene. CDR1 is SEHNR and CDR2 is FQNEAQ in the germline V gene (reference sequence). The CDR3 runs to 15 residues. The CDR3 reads CASSHTSGFYNEQFF. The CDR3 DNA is TGTGCCAGCAGCCATACTAGCGGCTTCTACAATGAGCAGTTCTTC. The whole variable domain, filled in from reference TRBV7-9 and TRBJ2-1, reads DTGVSQNPRHKITKRGQNVTFRCDPISEHNRLYWYRQTLGQGPEFLTYFQNEAQLEKSRLLSDRFSAERPKGSFSTLEIQRTEQGDSAMYLCASSHTSGFYNEQFFGPGTRLTVL.

CDR3 bases: TGTGCCAGCAGCAATGGAACGGATCCCTCCTACGAGCAGTACTTC. This gives the protein CASSNGTDPSYEQYF. The chain joins TRBV21-1 to TRBJ2-7. TRBV21-1 is labeled a pseudogene. The CDR3 contains 15 residues.

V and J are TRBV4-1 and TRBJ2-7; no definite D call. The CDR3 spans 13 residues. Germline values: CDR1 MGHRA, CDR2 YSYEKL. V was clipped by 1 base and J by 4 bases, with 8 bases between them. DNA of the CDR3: TGCGCCAGCAGCCAAGCCCTGAGATACGAGCAGTACTTC. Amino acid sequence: CASSQALRYEQYF.

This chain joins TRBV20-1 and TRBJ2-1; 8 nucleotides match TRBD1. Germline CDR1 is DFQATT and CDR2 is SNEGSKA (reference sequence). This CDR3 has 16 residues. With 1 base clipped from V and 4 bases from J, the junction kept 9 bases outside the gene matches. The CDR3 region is CSARARDRSLYNEQFF. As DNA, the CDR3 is TGCAGTGCTAGAGCCCGGGACAGGAGTTTGTACAATGAGCAGTTCTTC.

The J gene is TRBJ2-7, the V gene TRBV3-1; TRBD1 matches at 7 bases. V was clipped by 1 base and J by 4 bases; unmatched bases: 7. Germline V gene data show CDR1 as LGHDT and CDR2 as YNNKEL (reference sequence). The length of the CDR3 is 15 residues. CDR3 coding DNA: TGTGCCAGCAGCCAAGCCGGAAGGGGGCCGTACGAGCAGTACTTC. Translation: CASSQAGRGPYEQYF.

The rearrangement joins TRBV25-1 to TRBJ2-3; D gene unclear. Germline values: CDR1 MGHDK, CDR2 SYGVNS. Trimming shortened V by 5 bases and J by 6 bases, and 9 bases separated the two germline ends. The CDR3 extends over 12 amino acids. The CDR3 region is CASSLWSDTQYF. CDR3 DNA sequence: TGTGCCAGCAGTCTATGGTCGGATACGCAGTATTTT.

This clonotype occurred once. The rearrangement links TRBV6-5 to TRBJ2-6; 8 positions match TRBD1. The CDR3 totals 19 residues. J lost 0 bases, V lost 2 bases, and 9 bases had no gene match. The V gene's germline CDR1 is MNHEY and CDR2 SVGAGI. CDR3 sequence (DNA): TGTGCCAGCAGTTACGGCGGGACAGGAGCCCTCTCTGGGGCCAACGTCCTGACTTTC. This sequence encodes CASSYGGTGALSGANVLTF.

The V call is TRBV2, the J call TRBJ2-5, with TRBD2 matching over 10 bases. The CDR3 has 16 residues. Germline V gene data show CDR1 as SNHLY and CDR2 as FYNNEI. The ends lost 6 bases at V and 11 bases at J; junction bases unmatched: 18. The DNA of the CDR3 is TGTGCCAGCAGAGCTCTAGCGGGAGTGGGTAGTAGTGAGCAGTACTTC. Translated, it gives CASRALAGVGSSEQYF.

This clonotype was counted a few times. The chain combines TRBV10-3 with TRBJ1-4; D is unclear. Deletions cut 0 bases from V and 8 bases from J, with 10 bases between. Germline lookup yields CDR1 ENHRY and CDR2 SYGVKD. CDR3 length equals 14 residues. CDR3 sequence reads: CAISESKRREKLFF. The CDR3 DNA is TGTGCCATCAGTGAGTCGAAGAGAAGGGAAAAACTGTTTTTT.

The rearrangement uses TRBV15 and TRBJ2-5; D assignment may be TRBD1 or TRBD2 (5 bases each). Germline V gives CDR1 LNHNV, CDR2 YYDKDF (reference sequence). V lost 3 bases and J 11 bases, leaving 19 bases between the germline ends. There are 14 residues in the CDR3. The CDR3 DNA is TGTGCCACCAGCAGGGGACGGGGTGGGAATGAGCAGTACTTC. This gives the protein CATSRGRGGNEQYF.

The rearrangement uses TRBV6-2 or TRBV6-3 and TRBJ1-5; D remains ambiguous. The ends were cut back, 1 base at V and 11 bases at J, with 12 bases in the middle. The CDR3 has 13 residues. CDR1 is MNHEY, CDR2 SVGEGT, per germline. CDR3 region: CASSYLDPQAQHF. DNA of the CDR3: TGTGCCAGCAGTTACTTGGACCCCCAGGCCCAGCATTTT.

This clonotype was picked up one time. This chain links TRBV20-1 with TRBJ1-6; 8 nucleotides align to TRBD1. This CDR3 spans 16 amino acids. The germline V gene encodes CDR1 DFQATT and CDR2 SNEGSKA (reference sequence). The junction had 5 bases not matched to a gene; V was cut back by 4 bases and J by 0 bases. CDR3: CSATGTGDSYNSPLHF. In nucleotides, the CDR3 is TGCAGTGCTACCGGGACAGGCGACTCCTATAATTCACCCCTCCACTTT.

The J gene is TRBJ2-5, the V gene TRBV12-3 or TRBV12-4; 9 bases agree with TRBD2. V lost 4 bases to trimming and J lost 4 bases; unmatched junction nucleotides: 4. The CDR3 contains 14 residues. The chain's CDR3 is CASSSGTSLETQYF. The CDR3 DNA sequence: TGTGCCAGCAGTTCGGGGACTAGCTTAGAGACCCAGTACTTC.

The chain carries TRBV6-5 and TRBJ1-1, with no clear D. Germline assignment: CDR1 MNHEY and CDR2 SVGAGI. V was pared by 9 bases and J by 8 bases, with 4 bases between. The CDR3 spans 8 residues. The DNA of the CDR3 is TGTGCCAGTACAGAAGCTTTCTTT. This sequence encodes CASTEAFF.